This T cell receptor (beta chain) was sequenced in a study of blood T cells in healthy people across ages. A few counts support this clonotype. A second roughly 6 to 12 cycle PCR used barcoded and J-beta primers. A single record per CDR3 protein comes from TCRdb applying MiXCR to the 5' RACE reads. The profile covers around 1,000,000 distinct CDR3 sequences, with less than 25% appearing a single time and around 0.7% taken by the ten largest. CDR1 and CDR2 from the germline V gene are SEHNR and FQNEAQ (reference sequence). V shed 6 bases and J shed 8 bases, with 19 bases lying between them. The CDR3 is 15 amino acids. The same sample was also studied in work on T cells of mothers and their children.

This sequence was found in a girl under 10 years old in good health. The sequenced sample was blood. The chain combines TRBV7-9 with TRBJ1-4; D is unresolved. The CDR3 DNA reads TGTGCCAGCAGTCTCCAGAGCCTGGAAGGCGAAAAACTGTTTTTT. It translates to CASSLQSLEGEKLFF.